This passage covers 30 T cell receptor beta chains from one sample sequenced in a study of OX40 agonist ivuxolimab in advanced cancers. The library was produced with the immunoSEQ multiplex PCR assay. TCRdb stores this immuneACCESS table with in-frame sequences only. Part of the clones is absent; in the studies checked, under half of the shortfall reflects unresolved V genes, and no reason is known for the rest. This sample gives about 50,000 clones in total; approximately 80% of them show up just once. The ten largest clones capture over 1.3% of the sample. The material was CD4+ or CD8+ T cells sorted from blood, obtained in a trial of the OX40 agonist ivuxolimab. These TCRs come from an adult with an advanced solid tumor such as melanoma, head and neck, liver or kidney cancer.

The CDR3 spells CASSPDRGLLNTGELFF. CDR3 DNA sequence: TGTGCCAGCTCCCCGGACAGGGGTCTCCTCAACACCGGGGAGCTGTTTTTT. This chain connects TRBV18 to TRBJ2-2, with 9 bases identical to TRBD1. With 6 bases clipped from V and 2 bases from J, the junction kept 10 bases outside the gene matches. CDR3 length equals 17 residues. Germline V gene sequence: CDR1 KGHSH, CDR2 LQKENI. Looking up the rest from reference TRBV18 and TRBJ2-2 gives the full variable domain: NAGVMQNPRHLVRRRGQEARLRCSPMKGHSHVYWYRQLPEEGLKFMVYLQKENIIDESGMPKERFSAEFPKEGPSILRIQQVVRGDSAAYFCASSPDRGLLNTGELFFGEGSRLTVL.

The CDR3 DNA is TGCAGCGTTGTCGGGGTCGAGCAGTACTTC. Its translation is CSVVGVEQYF. This chain joins TRBV29-1 and TRBJ2-7; D perhaps matches TRBD2 (5 bases). The CDR3 has 10 residues. Trimming took off 4 bases at V and 6 bases at J, with 7 bases between the two ends. CDR1 SQVTM and CDR2 ANQGSEA come from the germline V gene.

The chain is built from TRBV11-2 and TRBJ2-5; 10 bases match TRBD1. Trimming took 5 bases from V and 6 from J; bases not matched to a gene: 12. The CDR3 sequence is 16 residues long. Germline V gene lookup returns CDR1 SGHAT and CDR2 FQNNGV. The CDR3 here is CASSPAGTGAWQTQYF. In DNA form, the CDR3 reads TGTGCCAGCAGCCCCGCCGGGACAGGGGCTTGGCAGACCCAGTACTTC. Together with reference TRBV11-2 and TRBJ2-5, the CDR3 gives the full variable domain: EAGVAQSPRYKIIEKRQSVAFWCNPISGHATLYWYQQILGQGPKLLIQFQNNGVVDDSQLPKDRFSAERLKGVDSTLKIQPAKLEDSAVYLCASSPAGTGAWQTQYFGPGTRLLVL.

This clone was detected only a few times. This chain joins TRBV29-1 and TRBJ2-5; no definite D call. CDR1 and CDR2 (germline): SQVTM, ANQGSEA. The CDR3 sequence is 11 residues long. The germline V and J ends were trimmed by 4 bases and 2 bases, with 5 bases remaining between them. DNA for the CDR3: TGCAGCGTTGTTGAACAAGAGACCCAGTACTTC. Translated: CSVVEQETQYF.

The V gene is TRBV9, the J gene TRBJ1-3; D is unresolved. The germline V gene encodes CDR1 SGDLS and CDR2 YYNGEE. The V end lost 3 bases, the J end lost 4 bases, and 11 bases lay between the germline ends. CDR3 length: 14 residues. DNA of the CDR3: TGTGCCAGCAGCGCTTGGACCGGAGGAAACACCATATATTTT. Residues: CASSAWTGGNTIYF.

V gene TRBV6-6 combines with J gene TRBJ2-5; D possibly corresponds to TRBD1 (6 bases). The V end was cut by 0 bases, the J end by 3 bases, with 14 bases between. The germline gives CDR1 MNHNY, CDR2 SVGAGI (reference sequence). The CDR3 runs to 16 residues. Here the CDR3 reads CASSYSRGGIEETQYF. In nucleotides, the CDR3 is TGTGCCAGCAGTTACTCACGAGGGGGAATCGAAGAGACCCAGTACTTC.

This sequence joins TRBV19 and TRBJ2-3; tentative D call: TRBD2 (5 bases). The length of the CDR3 is 15 residues. Between the trimmed V and J ends, which lost 6 bases and 4 bases, there was a span of 17 bases. From germline, CDR1 is LNHDA and CDR2 SQIVND (reference sequence). CDR3 nucleotides: TGTGCCAGTAGAACAACTAGTAGAGACCCAGATACGCAGTATTTT. As protein: CASRTTSRDPDTQYF.

This clone came up once. The chain recombines TRBV25-1 with TRBJ1-5, with D perhaps TRBD1 (5 bases). Germline loops: CDR1 MGHDK, CDR2 SYGVNS. The CDR3 sequence is 14 residues long. V shed 6 bases and J shed 3 bases, with 12 bases lying between them. This chain's CDR3 is CASSQAGDNQPQHF. The DNA for the CDR3 is TGTGCCAGCAGCCAGGCGGGGGACAATCAGCCCCAGCATTTT. Filled out from reference TRBV25-1 and TRBJ1-5, the complete variable domain reads EADIYQTPRYLVIGTGKKITLECSQTMGHDKMYWYQQDPGMELHLIHYSYGVNSTEKGDLSSESTVSRIRTEHFPLTLESARPSHTSQYLCASSQAGDNQPQHFGDGTRLSIL.

The gene calls are TRBV19 and TRBJ1-4; tentative D call: TRBD1 (5 bases). Germline assignment: CDR1 LNHDA and CDR2 SQIVND (reference sequence). CDR3 size: 15 residues. V shed 5 bases and J shed 8 bases, with 18 bases lying between them. The DNA of the CDR3 is TGTGCCAGTAGTCCCGGGACTTCAGGAAGGGAAAAACTGTTTTTT. Protein sequence: CASSPGTSGREKLFF.

On this clone itself: Other DNA variants within this sample encode the same CDR3. The J gene is TRBJ1-2, the V gene TRBV11-2; the match to TRBD1 covers 7 bases. In germline, CDR1 is SGHAT, CDR2 FQNNGV. The V and J ends lost 2 bases and 8 bases, in that order; junction bases with no gene match: 8. This CDR3 has 14 amino acids. The CDR3 DNA reads as TGTGCCAGCAGCTTATCCACAGGGGTACAAGGCTACACCTTC. Translating gives CASSLSTGVQGYTF.

This clone was recorded once. The chain employs TRBV30 and TRBJ1-2; 8 bases line up with TRBD1. From germline, CDR1 is GTSNPN and CDR2 SVGIG (reference sequence). The CDR3 is 14 residues long. Losses at the gene ends were 5 bases for V and 7 bases for J; bases not matched to a gene: 12. CDR3 residues: CAWGRQGALSGYTF. CDR3 sequence (DNA): TGTGCCTGGGGCCGGCAGGGGGCACTGTCTGGCTACACCTTC.

This chain joins TRBV7-6 and TRBJ2-7; 10 bases are a match to TRBD2. Germline assignment: CDR1 SGHVS and CDR2 FNYEAQ. Trimming cost V 3 bases and J 5 bases; bases outside gene matches: 16. This CDR3 is 18 amino acids long. CDR3 sequence reads: CASSFVGRVAGGDDEQYF. The CDR3 coding sequence is TGTGCCAGCAGCTTCGTGGGGAGGGTAGCGGGAGGAGACGACGAGCAGTACTTC.

This clone was picked up a small number of times. This chain uses TRBV7-3 with TRBJ1-1, with 9 nucleotides matching TRBD1. Germline V CDR1 and CDR2: SGHTA, FQGTGA. The V gene end was trimmed by 5 bases and the J gene end by 5 bases; junction bases not matched to a gene: 6. The CDR3 spans 14 residues. As DNA, the CDR3 is TGTGCCAGCAGCGCGACAGGGGGAGAAACTGAAGCTTTCTTT. It is translated as CASSATGGETEAFF.

Comments on this clone: A much larger clone differs from this one at a single base, so this may be a read error. The identical CDR3 is also encoded by other nucleotide sequences in the sample. The chain carries TRBV19 and TRBJ2-2; TRBD2 might be the D (6 bases). This CDR3 spans 15 amino acids. CDR1 is LNHDA and CDR2 is SQIVND in the germline V gene (reference sequence). This CDR3 is CASSIGGVLTGELFF. The CDR3 nucleotides read TGTGCCAGTAGTATCGGAGGGGTCCTCACCGGGGAACTGTTTTTT.

In this sample, this clone turned up once. V usage is TRBV5-4 and J usage is TRBJ2-3; a weak D match, TRBD2 (6 bases). CDR1 and CDR2 (germline): SGHNT, YYREEE (reference sequence). V was clipped by 4 bases and J by 4 bases, with 19 bases between them. The CDR3 consists of 16 residues. As DNA, the CDR3 is TGTGCCAGCAGCGCGGAGGGCCGACACCCGGCAGATACGCAGTATTTT. It is translated as CASSAEGRHPADTQYF.

V gene TRBV19 combines with J gene TRBJ2-3; D may be TRBD1 or TRBD2 (6 bases each). Trimming took 5 bases from V and 4 from J, leaving 22 bases between them. Germline V CDR1 and CDR2: LNHDA, SQIVND (reference sequence). This CDR3 is 17 amino acids long. The CDR3 DNA reads TGTGCCAGTAGTCGGGGGCCACAAGCGGCGGCTTCAGATACGCAGTATTTT. Its protein is CASSRGPQAAASDTQYF.

This clone has only one observation. The chain links TRBV5-6 to TRBJ1-3; D is perhaps TRBD1 (5 bases). This CDR3 has 12 amino acids. V was cut by 4 bases and J by 11 bases, with 13 bases left in between. Germline V CDR1 and CDR2: SGHDT, YYEEEE. CDR3 DNA: TGTGCCAGCAGCGTATGGCGGGGCTCCATATATTTT. It specifies CASSVWRGSIYF.

The chain uses TRBV4-2 and TRBJ2-7, with D tentatively TRBD2 (5 bases). V shed 2 bases and J shed 6 bases, with 8 bases lying between them. Per the germline V gene, CDR1 is LGHNA and CDR2 is YNFKEQ. The CDR3 loop spans 12 amino acids. CDR3 residues: CASSQLEGEQYF. The CDR3 DNA reads TGTGCCAGCAGCCAACTAGAGGGCGAGCAGTACTTC.

This rearrangement joins TRBV5-1 to TRBJ2-2, with TRBD2 matching over 12 bases. The CDR3 has 17 residues. Germline trimming cut 4 bases from V and 4 bases from J; bases unmatched to any gene: 8. The V gene's germline CDR1 is SGHRS and CDR2 YFSETQ. The CDR3 DNA sequence: TGCGCCAGCAGCCTCTTGACTAGCGGGAGAACCACCGGGGAGCTGTTTTTT. Its translation is CASSLLTSGRTTGELFF.

V gene TRBV15 combines with J gene TRBJ1-6; TRBD1 might be the D (5 bases). Trimming cost V 0 bases and J 1 base, with 16 bases left between them. The CDR3 has 19 amino acids. CDR1 is LNHNV, CDR2 YYDKDF, per germline (reference sequence). CDR3 amino acids: CATSRDLVPGRSYNSPLHF. In DNA, the CDR3 is TGTGCCACCAGCAGAGATCTTGTACCAGGGAGATCCTATAATTCACCCCTCCACTTT. The full variable domain, with the rest looked up from reference TRBV15 and TRBJ1-6, is DAMVIQNPRYQVTQFGKPVTLSCSQTLNHNVMYWYQQKSSQAPKLLFHYYDKDFNNEADTPDNFQSRRPNTSFCFLDIRSPGLGDTAMYLCATSRDLVPGRSYNSPLHFGNGTRLTVT.

The chain combines TRBV15 with TRBJ1-1, with D perhaps matching TRBD1 (5 bases). The V end was cut by 6 bases, the J end by 1 base, with 15 bases between. The CDR3 contains 15 residues. Germline CDR1 is LNHNV and CDR2 is YYDKDF (reference sequence). Written as DNA, the CDR3 is TGTGCCACCAGTCTCCCGGGGGTACAGAACACTGAAGCTTTCTTT. Its translation is CATSLPGVQNTEAFF.

J is TRBJ2-1 and V is TRBV11-2, with D possibly being TRBD1 or TRBD2 (6 bases each). Between the trimmed V and J ends, which lost 3 bases and 7 bases, there was a span of 13 bases. CDR1 is SGHAT and CDR2 is FQNNGV in the germline V gene. CDR3 length: 14 amino acids. CDR3 nucleotide sequence: TGTGCCAGCAGCTTCAGGGGAGGCTTAAATGAGCAGTTCTTC. This translates into CASSFRGGLNEQFF.

The chain links TRBV12-5 to TRBJ2-7, with 10 positions matching TRBD1. Germline V CDR1 and CDR2: LGHNT, FRNRAP. The CDR3 is made up of 15 amino acids. The junction had 5 bases not matched to a gene; V was cut back by 5 bases and J by 1 base. CDR3 bases: TGTGCTAGTGGTCTCGGACAGGGGGGATCCTACGAGCAGTACTTC. This sequence encodes CASGLGQGGSYEQYF.

The chain combines TRBV28 with TRBJ2-2, with a possible D match to TRBD1 (5 bases). This CDR3 has 15 amino acids. Germline V gives CDR1 MDHEN, CDR2 SYDVKM. Trimming removed 2 bases from V and 4 bases from J, with 11 bases in between. The CDR3 is CASSLDQGTTGELFF. The CDR3 coding sequence is TGTGCCAGCAGTTTAGACCAGGGTACCACCGGGGAGCTGTTTTTT.

The V and J genes are TRBV6-1 and TRBJ1-1, with D unclear. Germline V CDR1 and CDR2: MNHNS, SASEGT. The length of the CDR3 is 12 residues. The ends were cut back, 7 bases at V and 1 base at J, with 7 bases in the middle. Here the CDR3 DNA reads TGTGCCAGCAAACACTGGAACACTGAAGCTTTCTTT. It is translated as CASKHWNTEAFF.

The V call is TRBV4-3, the J call TRBJ2-5; possibly TRBD1 or TRBD2 for D (5 bases each). This CDR3 spans 15 amino acids. The V end was cut by 1 base, the J end by 4 bases, with 13 bases between. The germline gives CDR1 LGHNA, CDR2 YSLEER. CDR3 DNA sequence: TGCGCCAGCAGCCAAGGGGGAGAGGGGCGAGAGACCCAGTACTTC. This gives the protein CASSQGGEGRETQYF.

This chain joins TRBV5-6 and TRBJ2-3; TRBD1 is a possible D gene (6 bases). Germline CDR1 and CDR2: SGHDT and YYEEEE. V lost 1 base to trimming and J lost 6 bases, with 15 bases between them. This CDR3 is 15 amino acids long. Written as DNA, the CDR3 is TGTGCCAGCAGCTTGTGGGGGCTCCCGCGGGATACGCAGTATTTT. It translates to CASSLWGLPRDTQYF. Full variable domain (missing parts from reference TRBV5-6 and TRBJ2-3): DAGVTQSPTHLIKTRGQQVTLRCSPKSGHDTVSWYQQALGQGPQFIFQYYEEEERQRGNFPDRFSGHQFPNYSSELNVNALLLGDSALYLCASSLWGLPRDTQYFGPGTRLTVL.

This clone was found a few times. J is TRBJ2-7 and V is TRBV30, with 7 bases matching TRBD2. Germline V gene data show CDR1 as GTSNPN and CDR2 as SVGIG (reference sequence). The CDR3 has 15 residues. V was pared by 1 base and J by 1 base, with 7 bases of the junction left unmatched. The CDR3 DNA sequence: TGTGCCTGGAGTGAATGGGGGAGGGTATCCTACGAGCAGTACTTC. It yields the protein CAWSEWGRVSYEQYF. Full variable domain (rest looked up from reference TRBV30 and TRBJ2-7): SQTIHQWPATLVQPVGSPLSLECTVEGTSNPNLYWYRQAAGRGLQLLFYSVGIGQISSEVPQNLSASRPQDRQFILSSKKLLLSDSGFYLCAWSEWGRVSYEQYFGPGTRLTVT.

The V call is TRBV4-1, the J call TRBJ1-2; D gene unclear. Germline lookup yields CDR1 MGHRA and CDR2 YSYEKL. The V gene lost 4 bases and the J gene lost 3 bases, with 15 bases spanning the gap. The CDR3 covers 15 residues. DNA for the CDR3: TGCGCCAGCAGCCGATCTTACACGAATTACTATGGCTACACCTTC. It is translated as CASSRSYTNYYGYTF.

This clone has a handful of counts. V gene TRBV7-9 combines with J gene TRBJ1-2; tentative D call: TRBD1 (5 bases). V gave up 6 bases and J gave up 4 bases, with 15 bases separating them. Germline-derived CDR1 and CDR2 are SEHNR and FQNEAQ (reference sequence). The CDR3 contains 14 residues. The CDR3 loop reads CASRDTGGTYGYTF. DNA of the CDR3: TGTGCCAGCAGGGACACGGGGGGGACCTATGGCTACACCTTC.